The present T cell receptor beta chain was sequenced within a study of chemoradiotherapy in HPV16-positive cancers. Study-wide background: Candidate HPV-specific T-cell clones and common TCR motifs came from functional assays in a couple of HPV16-positive patients. Study results and caveats: Better recurrence-free survival went with HPV-responsive T-cell expansion in HPV16-positive patients. Non-HPV-specific T cells did not expand in tumors during treatment, whereas candidate HPV-specific clones and E7-related motifs did.

Sequencing used immunoSEQ multiplex PCR; TCRdb keeps in-frame clones, though not all of them. This sample has tens of thousands of clones, with around four fifths found just once. Samples were taken several times over chemoradiotherapy. Concerning this clone itself: No antigen is known for it.

V shed 4 bases and J 6 bases; nucleotides not matched to a gene: 9. Germline CDR1 and CDR2: LNHDA and SQIVND (reference sequence). This CDR3 region has 15 residues. Material: blood, obtained from a patient who underwent chemoradiotherapy. The chain employs TRBV19 and TRBJ1-5; 7 bases align to TRBD1. This TCR was sampled from a human donor with HPV-associated anogenital cancer. CDR3 sequence reads: CASSTDTGVPQPQHF. The CDR3 DNA is TGTGCCAGTAGTACCGATACAGGGGTCCCTCAGCCCCAGCATTTT.